This TCR beta chain stems from a study of T cell responses to AZD1222 COVID-19 vaccine. The CDR3 totals 12 residues. Germline V gene lookup returns CDR1 MNHEY and CDR2 SMNVEV (reference sequence). Trimming removed 7 bases at V and 7 bases at J, with 13 bases between. The table came from immunoSEQ multiplex PCR; TCRdb's copy has only in-frame clones and leaves some out. Among under 200,000 clones listed, approximately 94% were seen once. General study results and limits: At baseline, just a handful of AZD1222 recipients tested seropositive. Spike-wide coverage was observed for vaccine-associated CD4 TCRs, with dominant responses at 160-218 and 743-854.

On this clone: What it binds is not known.

The specimen was peripheral blood, collected on day 0 of AZD1222 vaccination. This clonotype originated in an adult in good health. The V and J genes are TRBV27 and TRBJ1-2, with D perhaps TRBD1 (6 bases). CDR3 sequence: CASKTVGGGYTF. The CDR3 DNA reads as TGTGCCAGCAAAACAGTAGGGGGTGGCTACACCTTC.